The sequence of this T cell receptor beta chain was determined in a study of beta chain features in type 1 diabetes. Expressed TCRB transcripts were sequenced because the entire RNA isolate underwent reverse transcription. The protocol was immunoSEQ multiplex PCR, while the TCRdb copy is restricted to in-frame clones and leaves out a portion. This repertoire shows about 220,000 clones, roughly a tenth found once; its top ten account for 1% to 1.5%. This clone was seen repeatedly, ten times or more. Its antigen is still unknown. This same CDR3 is encoded by further DNA sequences in the sample. The CDR3 totals 13 residues. V was shortened by 4 bases and J by 2 bases, with 8 bases between the two germline ends. Germline values: CDR1 MGHDK, CDR2 SYGVNS. Study-wide results and caveats: Type 1 diabetes patients had TCRB CDR3s that were shorter (moderately but significantly so) in all four CD4+ subsets. Sequencing the cDNA could make cells with high TCR expression show up more than they should.

The clonotype was recovered from a man aged 18 to 29 in good health. The specimen sequenced was central memory CD4+ T cells from blood. The chain recombines TRBV25-1 with TRBJ1-2, with D unclear. CDR3 residues: CASSGTGNYGYTF. CDR3 coding DNA: TGTGCCAGCAGTGGGACGGGGAACTATGGCTACACCTTC.